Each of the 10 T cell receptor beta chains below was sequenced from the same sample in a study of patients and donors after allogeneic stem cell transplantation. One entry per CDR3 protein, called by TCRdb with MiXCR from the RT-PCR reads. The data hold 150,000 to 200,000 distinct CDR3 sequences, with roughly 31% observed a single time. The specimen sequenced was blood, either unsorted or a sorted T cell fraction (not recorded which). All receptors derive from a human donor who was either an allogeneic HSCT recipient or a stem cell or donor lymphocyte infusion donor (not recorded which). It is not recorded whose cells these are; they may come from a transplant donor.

CDR3 nucleotide sequence: TGTGCCACCAGCGGTAACAGGGGGCGGTTTGCCAAAAACATTCAGTACTTC. Its translation is CATSGNRGRFAKNIQYF. This chain connects TRBV15 to TRBJ2-4; 9 positions agree with TRBD1. The CDR3 is 17 amino acids. The V and J ends lost 5 bases and 1 base, in that order; junction bases with no gene match: 9. Germline V CDR1 and CDR2: LNHNV, YYDKDF (reference sequence).

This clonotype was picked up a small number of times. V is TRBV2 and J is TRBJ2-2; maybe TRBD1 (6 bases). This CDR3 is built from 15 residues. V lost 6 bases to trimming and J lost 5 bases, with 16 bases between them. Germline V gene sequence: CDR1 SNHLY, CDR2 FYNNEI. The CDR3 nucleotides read TGTGCCAGCAGCCCAACAGGGTTTCTAACCGGGGAGCTGTTTTTT. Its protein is CASSPTGFLTGELFF.

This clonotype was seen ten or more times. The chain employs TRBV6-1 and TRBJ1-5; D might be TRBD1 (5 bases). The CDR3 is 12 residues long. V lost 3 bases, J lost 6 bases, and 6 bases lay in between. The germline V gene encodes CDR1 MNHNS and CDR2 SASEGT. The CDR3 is CASSEGPQPQHF. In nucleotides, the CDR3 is TGTGCCAGCAGTGAGGGACCTCAGCCCCAGCATTTT.

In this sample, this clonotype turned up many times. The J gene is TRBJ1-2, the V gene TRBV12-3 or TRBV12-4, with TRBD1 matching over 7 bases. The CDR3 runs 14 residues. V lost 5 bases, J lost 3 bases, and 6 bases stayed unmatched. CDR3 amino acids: CASSDTGTDYGYTF. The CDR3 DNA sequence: TGTGCCAGCAGTGATACCGGGACAGACTATGGCTACACCTTC.

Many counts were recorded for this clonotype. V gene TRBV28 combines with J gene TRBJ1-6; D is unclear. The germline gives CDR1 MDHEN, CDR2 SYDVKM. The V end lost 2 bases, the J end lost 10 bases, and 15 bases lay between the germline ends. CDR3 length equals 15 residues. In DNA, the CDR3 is TGTGCCAGCAGTTTACCCCAGCAGAGAAACTCACCCCTCCACTTT. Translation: CASSLPQQRNSPLHF.

CDR3 nucleotide sequence: TGTGCCAGCAGCCAAGCGGTGAACACCGGGGAGCTGTTTTTT. This codes for CASSQAVNTGELFF. The chain combines TRBV12-3 or TRBV12-4 with TRBJ2-2; possible D gene TRBD2, 5 bases. V was trimmed by 6 bases and J by 1 base, leaving 9 bases between them. The CDR3 length is 14 residues.

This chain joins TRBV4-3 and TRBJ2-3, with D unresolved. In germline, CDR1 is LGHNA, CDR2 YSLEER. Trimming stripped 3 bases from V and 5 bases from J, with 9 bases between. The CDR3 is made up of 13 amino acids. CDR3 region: CASSHPDVDTQYF. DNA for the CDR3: TGCGCCAGCAGCCACCCGGACGTAGATACGCAGTATTTT.

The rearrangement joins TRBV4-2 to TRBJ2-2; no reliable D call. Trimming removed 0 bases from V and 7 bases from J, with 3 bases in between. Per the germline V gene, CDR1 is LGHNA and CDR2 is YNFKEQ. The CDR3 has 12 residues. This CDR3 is CASSQDNGELFF. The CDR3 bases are TGTGCCAGCAGCCAAGATAACGGGGAGCTGTTTTTT.

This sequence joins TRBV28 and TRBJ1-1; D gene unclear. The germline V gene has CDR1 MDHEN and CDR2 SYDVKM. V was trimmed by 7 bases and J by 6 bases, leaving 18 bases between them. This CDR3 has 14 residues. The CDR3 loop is CASTSSSGFSEAFF. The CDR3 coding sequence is TGTGCCAGCACCTCGAGTTCCGGATTTTCTGAAGCTTTCTTT. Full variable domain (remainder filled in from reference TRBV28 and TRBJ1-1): DVKVTQSSRYLVKRTGEKVFLECVQDMDHENMFWYRQDPGLGLRLIYFSYDVKMKEKGDIPEGYSVSREKKERFSLILESASTNQTSMYLCASTSSSGFSEAFFGQGTRLTVV.

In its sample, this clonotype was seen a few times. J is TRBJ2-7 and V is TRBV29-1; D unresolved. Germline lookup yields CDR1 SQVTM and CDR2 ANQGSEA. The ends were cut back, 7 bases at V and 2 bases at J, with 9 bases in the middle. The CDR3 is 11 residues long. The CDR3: CSASRAYEQYF. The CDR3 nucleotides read TGCAGCGCTTCCAGAGCCTACGAGCAGTACTTC.